These 6 T cell receptor beta chains were sequenced from one sample in a study of blood T cell repertoires in COVID-19. Generated by immunoSEQ multiplex PCR, the TCRdb table keeps only in-frame clones and is missing some. The repertoire holds about 260,000 clones, with about 87% as singletons. Sequencing was performed on PBMCs or T cells enriched from blood (not recorded which). These receptors all stem from a woman aged 40 to 50 who had been exposed to COVID-19.

This clone came up once. V gene TRBV9 combines with J gene TRBJ2-3, with TRBD2 matching over 7 bases. CDR1 SGDLS and CDR2 YYNGEE come from the germline V gene. V lost 0 bases to trimming and J lost 7 bases; unmatched junction nucleotides: 11. This CDR3 has 16 residues. The CDR3 DNA follows: TGTGCCAGCAGCGTAGCCACAGGACTAGGAGGGCATACGCAGTATTTT. It codes for CASSVATGLGGHTQYF.

This rearrangement joins TRBV4-1 to TRBJ1-2, with D possibly TRBD1 on 6 matching bases. Germline values: CDR1 MGHRA, CDR2 YSYEKL. V gave up 0 bases and J gave up 4 bases, with 12 bases separating them. The CDR3 is 15 amino acids. This chain's CDR3 is CASSQDRGGSYGYTF. The CDR3 nucleotides are TGCGCCAGCAGCCAAGATAGGGGGGGCTCCTATGGCTACACCTTC.

V and J are TRBV12-3 or TRBV12-4 and TRBJ1-6, with D perhaps matching TRBD1 (6 bases). V was pared by 5 bases and J by 9 bases, with 8 bases between. The CDR3 length is 12 residues. The CDR3 reads CASSPGASPLHF. The CDR3 DNA is TGTGCCAGCAGTCCAGGGGCTTCACCCCTCCACTTT.

The chain couples TRBV6-5 to TRBJ2-1, with 7 bases lining up with TRBD2. V lost 3 bases and J lost 6; bases outside the gene matches: 5. The CDR3 has 14 amino acids. Germline V gene lookup returns CDR1 MNHEY and CDR2 SVGAGI. The CDR3 nucleotides are TGTGCCAGCAGTTATCGGGGGGTTGCCAATGAGCAGTTCTTC. Translating gives CASSYRGVANEQFF.

This chain links TRBV28 with TRBJ1-6; possibly TRBD1 for D (6 bases). This CDR3 has 14 amino acids. Germline loops: CDR1 MDHEN, CDR2 SYDVKM. V dropped 6 bases and J dropped 10 bases, with 16 bases sitting between them. As DNA, the CDR3 is TGTGCCAGCAGATTACAGGGTGGTCGGTCACCCCTCCACTTT. It encodes CASRLQGGRSPLHF.

This chain links TRBV19 with TRBJ1-1; 7 nucleotides line up with TRBD1. V lost 6 bases and J lost 6; bases outside the gene matches: 10. The CDR3 loop spans 14 amino acids. Germline CDR1 is LNHDA and CDR2 is SQIVND (reference sequence). The CDR3 loop is CASSHRTGLAEAFF. Written as DNA, the CDR3 is TGTGCCAGTAGCCACCGGACAGGATTAGCTGAAGCTTTCTTT.